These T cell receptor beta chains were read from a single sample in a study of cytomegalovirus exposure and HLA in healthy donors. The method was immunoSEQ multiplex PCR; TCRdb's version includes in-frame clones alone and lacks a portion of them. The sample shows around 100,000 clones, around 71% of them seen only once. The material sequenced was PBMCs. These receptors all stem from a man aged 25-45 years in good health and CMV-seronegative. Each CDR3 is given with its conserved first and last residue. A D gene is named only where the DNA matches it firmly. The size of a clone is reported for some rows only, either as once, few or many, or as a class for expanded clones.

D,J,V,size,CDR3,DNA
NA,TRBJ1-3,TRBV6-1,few,CASRVTGRDTIYF,TGTGCCAGCAGAGTCACAGGGAGGGACACCATATATTTT
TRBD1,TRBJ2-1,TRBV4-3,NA,CASSLSAWTGGYNEQFF,TGCGCCAGCAGCCTTTCGGCGTGGACAGGGGGATACAATGAGCAGTTCTTC
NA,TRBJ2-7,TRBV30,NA,CAWSKGTGGYEQYF,TGTGCCTGGAGTAAAGGGACTGGTGGCTACGAGCAGTACTTC
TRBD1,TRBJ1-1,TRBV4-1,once,CASSRAGTQGGNTEAFF,TGCGCCAGCAGCCGTGCCGGGACCCAGGGGGGCAACACTGAAGCTTTCTTT
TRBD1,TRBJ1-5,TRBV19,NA,CASKRAGGNQPQHF,TGTGCCAGTAAGAGGGCAGGGGGGAATCAGCCCCAGCATTTT
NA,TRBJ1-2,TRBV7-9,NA,CSSSLGQSNYGYTF,TGTTCCAGCAGCTTAGGGCAGTCTAACTATGGCTACACCTTC
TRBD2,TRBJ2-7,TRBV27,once,CASSGLAGGPILHEQYF,TGTGCCAGCAGTGGGCTAGCGGGAGGGCCTATCCTCCACGAGCAGTACTTC
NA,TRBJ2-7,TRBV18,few,CASSTPPTYEQYF,TGTGCCAGCTCGACACCACCCACCTACGAGCAGTACTTC
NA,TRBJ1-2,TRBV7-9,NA,CASSLSRGHDGYTF,TGTGCCAGCAGCTTAAGCAGGGGACACGATGGCTACACCTTC
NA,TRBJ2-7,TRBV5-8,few,CASSFRGGSSYEQYF,TGTGCCAGCAGCTTTCGTGGAGGGAGCTCCTACGAGCAGTACTTC
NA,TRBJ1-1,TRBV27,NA,CASSLSGGMNTEAFF,TGTGCCAGCAGTTTATCGGGGGGGATGAACACTGAAGCTTTCTTT
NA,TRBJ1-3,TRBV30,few,CAWSDGGGISGNTIYF,TGTGCCTGGAGCGATGGGGGGGGGATCTCTGGAAACACCATATATTTT